This entry is about one T cell receptor beta chain. The read finishes 3 residues shy of the CDR3 end, and the germline J gene is used to complete it. This sample is drawn from a study of T cells in women clearing cervical HPV infection. Looking at the study overall: Blood came at first lesion visit for cases, post-clearance for controls.

CDR1 and CDR2 from the germline V gene are SGHVS and FNYEAQ. This CDR3 is 13 amino acids long. Trimming took 4 bases from V and 1 from J, leaving 7 bases between them. TCRdb's table, derived via immunoSEQ multiplex PCR, lists solely in-frame clones and lacks some. The ten top clones account for about 7.6%, within a sample of roughly 13,000 clones. Sequencing was performed on blood buffy coat. The TCR sequence derives from a woman aged 18 to 75 with a cervical HPV16 infection that either progressed to CIN3+ or cleared (not recorded which). This sequence joins TRBV7-6 and TRBJ1-1; D is possibly TRBD1 (5 bases). The CDR3 spells CASSSDTNTEAFF. The covered CDR3 bases are TGTGCCAGCAGCTCGGACACGAACACTGAA.